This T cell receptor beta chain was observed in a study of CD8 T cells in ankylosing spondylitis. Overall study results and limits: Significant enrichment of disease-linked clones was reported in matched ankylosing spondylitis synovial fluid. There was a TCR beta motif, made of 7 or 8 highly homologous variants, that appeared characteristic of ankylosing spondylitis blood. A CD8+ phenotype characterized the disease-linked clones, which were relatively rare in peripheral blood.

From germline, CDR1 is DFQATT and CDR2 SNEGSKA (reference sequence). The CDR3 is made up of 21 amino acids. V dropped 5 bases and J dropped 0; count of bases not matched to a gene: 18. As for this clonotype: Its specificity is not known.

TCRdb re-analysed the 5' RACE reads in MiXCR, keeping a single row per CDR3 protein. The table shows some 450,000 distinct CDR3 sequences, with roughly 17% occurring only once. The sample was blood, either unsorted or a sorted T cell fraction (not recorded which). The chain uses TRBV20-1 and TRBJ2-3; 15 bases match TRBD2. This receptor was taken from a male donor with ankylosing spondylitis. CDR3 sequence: CSASSIKGLAGGPFSTDTQYF. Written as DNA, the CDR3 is TGCAGTGCTTCCTCAATCAAGGGACTAGCGGGGGGCCCCTTTAGCACAGATACGCAGTATTTT.